This T cell receptor beta chain comes out of a study of CD8+ T cells in alopecia areata. Once RNA had been extracted, it was reverse transcribed into cDNA to act as the sequencing template. Profiled with immunoSEQ multiplex PCR; TCRdb holds only in-frame clones, not every one. Of 100,000 to 150,000 clones detected, approximately 48% appear once; the ten largest clones hold around 20%. This clone came up a few times. This clonotype originated in a human donor with alopecia areata. Sequenced material: CD8+ T cells sorted from blood, taken at week 0.

CDR3 amino acids: CSVEDWGGPFTDTQYF. CDR3 nucleotides: TGCAGCGTTGAAGATTGGGGGGGTCCATTCACAGATACGCAGTATTTT. The rearrangement joins TRBV29-1 to TRBJ2-3, with TRBD2 matching 7 bases. The germline CDR1 and CDR2 sequences are SQVTM and ANQGSEA. Trimming at V came to 0 bases and at J to 2 bases, leaving 8 bases not matched to a gene. The CDR3 has 16 residues.